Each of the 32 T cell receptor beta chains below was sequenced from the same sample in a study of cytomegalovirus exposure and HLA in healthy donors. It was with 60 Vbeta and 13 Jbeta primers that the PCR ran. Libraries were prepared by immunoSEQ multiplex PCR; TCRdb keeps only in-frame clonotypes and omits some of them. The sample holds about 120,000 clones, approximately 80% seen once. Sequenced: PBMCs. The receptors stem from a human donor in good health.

The chain's CDR3 is CASSAGTPEAFF. The CDR3 nucleotides read TGCGCCAGCAGTGCCGGGACACCAGAAGCTTTCTTT. The V and J genes are TRBV10-1 and TRBJ1-1, with a weak D call TRBD1 (6 bases). V lost 4 bases to trimming and J lost 8 bases, with 11 bases between them. The CDR3 spans 12 residues. From germline, CDR1 is WNHNN and CDR2 SYGVQD (reference sequence).

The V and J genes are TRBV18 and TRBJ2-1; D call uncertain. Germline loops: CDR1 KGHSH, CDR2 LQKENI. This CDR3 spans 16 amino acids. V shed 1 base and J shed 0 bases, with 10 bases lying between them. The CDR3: CASSPRLVSSYNEQFF. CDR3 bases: TGTGCCAGCTCACCACGTCTGGTGAGCTCCTACAATGAGCAGTTCTTC.

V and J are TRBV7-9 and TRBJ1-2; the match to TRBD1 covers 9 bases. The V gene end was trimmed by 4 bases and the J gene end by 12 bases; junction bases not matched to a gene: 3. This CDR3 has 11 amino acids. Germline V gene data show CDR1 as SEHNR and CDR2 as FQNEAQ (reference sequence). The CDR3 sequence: CASSSTGGNTF. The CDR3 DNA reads TGTGCCAGCAGCTCAACAGGGGGCAACACCTTC. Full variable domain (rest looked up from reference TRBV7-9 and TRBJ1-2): DTGVSQNPRHKITKRGQNVTFRCDPISEHNRLYWYRQTLGQGPEFLTYFQNEAQLEKSRLLSDRFSAERPKGSFSTLEIQRTEQGDSAMYLCASSSTGGNTFGSGTRLTVV.

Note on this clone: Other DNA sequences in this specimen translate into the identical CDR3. The CDR3 loop is CASSLRETQYF. The CDR3 nucleotides read TGTGCCAGCAGTTTGAGGGAGACCCAGTACTTC. The V and J genes are TRBV28 and TRBJ2-5; D gene uncertain. CDR3 length: 11 residues. V lost 3 bases to trimming and J lost 5 bases, with 4 bases between them. Germline lookup yields CDR1 MDHEN and CDR2 SYDVKM.

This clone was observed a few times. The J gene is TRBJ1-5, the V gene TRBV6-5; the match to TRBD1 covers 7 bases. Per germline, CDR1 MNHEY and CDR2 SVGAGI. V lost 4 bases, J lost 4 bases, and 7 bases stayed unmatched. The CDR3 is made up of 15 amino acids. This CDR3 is CASSFSTGSNQPQHF. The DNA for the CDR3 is TGTGCCAGCAGTTTCTCGACAGGGTCGAATCAGCCCCAGCATTTT.

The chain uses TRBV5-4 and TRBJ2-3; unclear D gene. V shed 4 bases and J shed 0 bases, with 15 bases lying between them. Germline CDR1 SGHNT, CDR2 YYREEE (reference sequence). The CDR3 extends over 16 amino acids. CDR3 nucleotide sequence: TGTGCCAGCAGCCCTCTGAAGAGCCTGAGCACAGATACGCAGTATTTT. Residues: CASSPLKSLSTDTQYF.

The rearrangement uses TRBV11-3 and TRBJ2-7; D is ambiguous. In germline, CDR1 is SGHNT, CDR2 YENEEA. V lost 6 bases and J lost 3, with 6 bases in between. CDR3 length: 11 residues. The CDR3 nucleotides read TGTGCCAGCAGTTCTAACTACGAGCAGTACTTC. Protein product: CASSSNYEQYF. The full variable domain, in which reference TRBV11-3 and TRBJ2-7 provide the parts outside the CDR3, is EAGVVQSPRYKIIEKKQPVAFWCNPISGHNTLYWYLQNLGQGPELLIRYENEEAVDDSQLPKDRFSAERLKGVDSTLKIQPAELGDSAVYLCASSSNYEQYFGPGTRLTVT.

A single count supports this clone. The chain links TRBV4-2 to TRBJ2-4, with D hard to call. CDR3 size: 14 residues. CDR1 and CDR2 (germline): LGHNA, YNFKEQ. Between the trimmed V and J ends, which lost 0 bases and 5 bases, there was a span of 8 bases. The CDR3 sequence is CASSQDWAENIQYF. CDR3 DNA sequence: TGTGCCAGCAGCCAAGATTGGGCCGAAAACATTCAGTACTTC.

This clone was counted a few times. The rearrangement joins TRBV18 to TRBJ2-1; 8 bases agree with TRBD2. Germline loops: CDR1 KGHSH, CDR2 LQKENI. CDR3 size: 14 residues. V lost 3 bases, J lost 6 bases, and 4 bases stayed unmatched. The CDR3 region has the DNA TGTGCCAGCTCACCTGGAGCGGGAGTCAATGAGCAGTTCTTC. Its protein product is CASSPGAGVNEQFF.

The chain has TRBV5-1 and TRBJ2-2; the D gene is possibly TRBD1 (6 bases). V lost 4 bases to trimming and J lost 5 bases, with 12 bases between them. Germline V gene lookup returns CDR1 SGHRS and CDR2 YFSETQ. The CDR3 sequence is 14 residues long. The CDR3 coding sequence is TGCGCCAGCAGCCCGGGACATCAAACCGGGGAGCTGTTTTTT. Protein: CASSPGHQTGELFF. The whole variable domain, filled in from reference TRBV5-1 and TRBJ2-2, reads KAGVTQTPRYLIKTRGQQVTLSCSPISGHRSVSWYQQTPGQGLQFLFEYFSETQRNKGNFPGRFSGRQFSNSRSEMNVSTLELGDSALYLCASSPGHQTGELFFGEGSRLTVL.

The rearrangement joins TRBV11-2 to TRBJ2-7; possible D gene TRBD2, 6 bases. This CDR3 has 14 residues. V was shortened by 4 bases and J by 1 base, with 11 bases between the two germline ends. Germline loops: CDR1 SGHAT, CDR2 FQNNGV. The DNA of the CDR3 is TGTGCCAGCAGCTCGAGACGGGGGTCCTACGAGCAGTACTTC. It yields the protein CASSSRRGSYEQYF. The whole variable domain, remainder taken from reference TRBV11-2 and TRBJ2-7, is EAGVAQSPRYKIIEKRQSVAFWCNPISGHATLYWYQQILGQGPKLLIQFQNNGVVDDSQLPKDRFSAERLKGVDSTLKIQPAKLEDSAVYLCASSSRRGSYEQYFGPGTRLTVT.

Here the CDR3 DNA reads TGTGCCAGCAGCGACAGGGGCAGTCAACAGTTCTTC. Protein product: CASSDRGSQQFF. The V call is TRBV11-1, the J call TRBJ2-1, with TRBD1 matching 8 bases. The CDR3 extends over 12 amino acids. The V gene end was trimmed by 5 bases and the J gene end by 13 bases; junction bases not matched to a gene: 7. CDR1 and CDR2 (germline): SGHAT, FQDESV (reference sequence). The whole variable domain, remainder taken from reference TRBV11-1 and TRBJ2-1, is EAEVAQSPRYKITEKSQAVAFWCDPISGHATLYWYRQILGQGPELLVQFQDESVVDDSQLPKDRFSAERLKGVDSTLKIQPAELGDSAMYLCASSDRGSQQFFGPGTRLTVL.

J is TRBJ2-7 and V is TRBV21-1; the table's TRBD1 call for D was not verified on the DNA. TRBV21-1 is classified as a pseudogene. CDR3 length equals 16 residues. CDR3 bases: TGTGCCAGCAGCCCCCGTAAACCGGGACAGGGCTACGAGCAGTACTTC. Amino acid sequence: CASSPRKPGQGYEQYF.

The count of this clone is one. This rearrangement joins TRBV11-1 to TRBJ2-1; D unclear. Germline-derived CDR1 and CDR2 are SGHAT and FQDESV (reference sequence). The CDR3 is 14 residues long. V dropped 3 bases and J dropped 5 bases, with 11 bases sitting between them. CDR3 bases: TGTGCCAGCAGCTTGCAAGCGTGGGACAATGAGCAGTTCTTC. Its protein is CASSLQAWDNEQFF. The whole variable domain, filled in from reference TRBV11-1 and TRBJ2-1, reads EAEVAQSPRYKITEKSQAVAFWCDPISGHATLYWYRQILGQGPELLVQFQDESVVDDSQLPKDRFSAERLKGVDSTLKIQPAELGDSAMYLCASSLQAWDNEQFFGPGTRLTVL.

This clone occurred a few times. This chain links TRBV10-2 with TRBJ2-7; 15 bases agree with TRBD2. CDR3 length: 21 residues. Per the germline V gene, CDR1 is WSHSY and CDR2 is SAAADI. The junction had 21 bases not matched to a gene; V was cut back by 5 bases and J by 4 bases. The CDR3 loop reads CASSKIGTVGTSGRTSYEQYF. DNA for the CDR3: TGCGCCAGCAGTAAGATCGGGACAGTGGGGACTAGCGGGAGGACTAGTTACGAGCAGTACTTC.

The CDR3 nucleotides read TGCGCCAGCATCCCCGGTACAGGGGTAGGAGAGCAGTACTTC. This translates into CASIPGTGVGEQYF. The chain employs TRBV5-1 and TRBJ2-7; 7 nucleotides align to TRBD1. The CDR3 has 14 amino acids. In germline, CDR1 is SGHRS, CDR2 YFSETQ. The ends lost 6 bases at V and 7 bases at J; junction bases unmatched: 13.

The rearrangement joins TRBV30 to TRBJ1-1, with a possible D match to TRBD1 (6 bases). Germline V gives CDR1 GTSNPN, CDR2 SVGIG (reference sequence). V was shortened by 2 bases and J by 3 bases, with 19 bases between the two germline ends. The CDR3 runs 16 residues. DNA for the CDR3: TGTGCCTGGAGTAGTCGGTGGGGGGGCCCTGACACTGAAGCTTTCTTT. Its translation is CAWSSRWGGPDTEAFF.

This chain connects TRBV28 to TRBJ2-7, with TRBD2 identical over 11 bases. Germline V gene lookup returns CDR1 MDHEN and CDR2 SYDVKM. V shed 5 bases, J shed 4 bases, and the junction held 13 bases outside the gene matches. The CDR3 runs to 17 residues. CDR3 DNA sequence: TGTGCCAGCAGTCCGCTAGCGGGGGGCCTCCTAGGGTACGAGCAGTACTTC. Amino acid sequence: CASSPLAGGLLGYEQYF.

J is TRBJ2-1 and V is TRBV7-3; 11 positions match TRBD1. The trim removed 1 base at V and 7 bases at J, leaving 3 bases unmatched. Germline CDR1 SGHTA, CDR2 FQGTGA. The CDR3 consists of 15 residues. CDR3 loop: CASSLRGQGGNEQFF. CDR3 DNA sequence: TGTGCCAGCAGCTTAAGGGGACAGGGGGGGAATGAGCAGTTCTTC.

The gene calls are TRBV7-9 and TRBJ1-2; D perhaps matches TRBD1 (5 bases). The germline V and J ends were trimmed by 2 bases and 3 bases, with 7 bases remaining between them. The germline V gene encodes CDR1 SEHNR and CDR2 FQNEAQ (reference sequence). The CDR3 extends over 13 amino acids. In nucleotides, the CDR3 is TGTGCCAGCAGCTTATGGGGCGACTATGGCTACACCTTC. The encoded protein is CASSLWGDYGYTF.

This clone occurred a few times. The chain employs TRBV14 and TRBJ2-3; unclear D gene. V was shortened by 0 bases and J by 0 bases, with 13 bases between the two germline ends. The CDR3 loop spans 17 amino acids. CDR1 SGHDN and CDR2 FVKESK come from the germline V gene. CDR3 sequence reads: CASSQDLASTSTDTQYF. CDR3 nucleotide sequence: TGTGCCAGCAGCCAAGATTTAGCCAGCACTAGCACAGATACGCAGTATTTT.

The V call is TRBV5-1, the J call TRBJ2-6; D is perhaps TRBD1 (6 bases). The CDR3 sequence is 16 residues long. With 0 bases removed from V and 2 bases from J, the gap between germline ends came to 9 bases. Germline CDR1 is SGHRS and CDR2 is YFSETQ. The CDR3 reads CASSLVGGTGANVLTF. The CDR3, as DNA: TGCGCCAGCAGCTTGGTTGGGGGCACTGGGGCCAACGTCCTGACTTTC.

CDR3 in DNA: TGTGCCAGTAGTGAGTGGACTAGCGGCTCCTACGAGCAGTACTTC. It is translated as CASSEWTSGSYEQYF. V gene TRBV19 combines with J gene TRBJ2-7; TRBD2 aligns across 10 bases. There are 15 residues in the CDR3. CDR1 and CDR2 (germline): LNHDA, SQIVND (reference sequence). The trim removed 5 bases at V and 0 bases at J, leaving 4 bases unmatched.

CDR3 DNA: TGTGCCAGCAGCTTAGCTAAACCCGGACTAGCGGGAGCAATCTACAATGAGCAGTTCTTC. This codes for CASSLAKPGLAGAIYNEQFF. The rearrangement joins TRBV7-2 to TRBJ2-1; 13 bases are shared with TRBD2. The V gene end was trimmed by 0 bases and the J gene end by 3 bases; junction bases not matched to a gene: 11. The length of the CDR3 is 20 residues. CDR1 SGHTA and CDR2 FQGNSA come from the germline V gene. The full variable domain, its missing parts supplied by reference TRBV7-2 and TRBJ2-1, is GAGVSQSPSNKVTEKGKDVELRCDPISGHTALYWYRQSLGQGLEFLIYFQGNSAPDKSGLPSDRFSAERTGGSVSTLTIQRTQQEDSAVYLCASSLAKPGLAGAIYNEQFFGPGTRLTVL.

CDR3 coding DNA: TGTGCCAGTAGCCGGGGCGGCGGGAAGGTCTCGGAGACCCAGTACTTC. Its translation is CASSRGGGKVSETQYF. J is TRBJ2-5 and V is TRBV19; possibly TRBD2 for D (6 bases). The CDR3 runs to 16 residues. Trimming left V 6 bases short and J 5 bases short, with 22 bases between. Germline V gene data show CDR1 as LNHDA and CDR2 as SQIVND (reference sequence).

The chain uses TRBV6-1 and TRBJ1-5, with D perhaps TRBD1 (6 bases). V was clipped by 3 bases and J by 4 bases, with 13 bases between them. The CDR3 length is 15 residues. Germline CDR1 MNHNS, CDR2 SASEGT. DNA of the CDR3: TGTGCCAGCAGTGACGTCGGGACACAGAATCAGCCCCAGCATTTT. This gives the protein CASSDVGTQNQPQHF.

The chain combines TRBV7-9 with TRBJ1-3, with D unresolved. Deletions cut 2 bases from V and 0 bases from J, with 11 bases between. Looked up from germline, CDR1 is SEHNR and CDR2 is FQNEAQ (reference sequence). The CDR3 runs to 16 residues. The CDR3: CASSLYVQRSGNTIYF. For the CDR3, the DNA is TGTGCCAGCAGCTTATATGTCCAGCGCTCTGGAAACACCATATATTTT.

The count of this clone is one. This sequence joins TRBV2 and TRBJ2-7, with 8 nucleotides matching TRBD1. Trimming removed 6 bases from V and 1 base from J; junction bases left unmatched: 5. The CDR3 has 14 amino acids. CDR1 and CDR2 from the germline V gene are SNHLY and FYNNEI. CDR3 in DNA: TGTGCCAGCAGAGGACAGGGAGTGTCCTACGAGCAGTACTTC. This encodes CASRGQGVSYEQYF.

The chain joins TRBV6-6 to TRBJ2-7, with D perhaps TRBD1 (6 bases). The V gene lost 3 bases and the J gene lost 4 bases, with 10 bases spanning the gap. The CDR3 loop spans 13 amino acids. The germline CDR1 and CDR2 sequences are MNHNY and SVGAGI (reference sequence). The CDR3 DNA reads TGTGCCAGCAGTTATCGGCAGGGGTACGAGCAGTACTTC. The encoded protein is CASSYRQGYEQYF.

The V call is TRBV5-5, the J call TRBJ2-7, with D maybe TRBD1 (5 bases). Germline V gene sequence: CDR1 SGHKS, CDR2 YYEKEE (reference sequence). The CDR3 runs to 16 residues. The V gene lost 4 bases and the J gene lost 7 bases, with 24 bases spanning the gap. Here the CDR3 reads CASSAARQSPLDEQYF. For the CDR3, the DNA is TGTGCCAGCAGCGCCGCTCGACAGAGCCCCTTGGATGAGCAGTACTTC.

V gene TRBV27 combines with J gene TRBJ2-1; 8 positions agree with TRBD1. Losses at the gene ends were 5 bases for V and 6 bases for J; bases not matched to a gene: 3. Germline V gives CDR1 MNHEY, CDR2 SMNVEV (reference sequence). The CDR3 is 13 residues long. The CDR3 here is CASSPRGLNEQFF. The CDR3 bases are TGTGCCAGCAGTCCCAGGGGGCTCAATGAGCAGTTCTTC.

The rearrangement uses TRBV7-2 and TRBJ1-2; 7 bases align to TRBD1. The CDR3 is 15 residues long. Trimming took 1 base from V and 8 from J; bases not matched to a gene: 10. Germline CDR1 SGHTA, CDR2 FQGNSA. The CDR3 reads CASSLGAGTVYGYTF. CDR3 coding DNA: TGTGCCAGCAGCTTAGGAGCCGGGACAGTGTACGGCTACACCTTC.